These 28 T cell receptor beta chains were all obtained from the same sample, sequenced in a study of shared clonotypes between healthy human individuals. Method: immunoSEQ multiplex PCR; TCRdb's copy keeps in-frame clones and lacks some. The sample lists some 510,000 clones; 79% were seen once. The sequencing input was PBMCs. Receptor source: a middle-aged woman in good health. Some clones in this sample may be carry-over from other donors' samples.

This clone was observed a single time. The V gene is TRBV6-1, the J gene TRBJ2-2; 10 nucleotides line up with TRBD1. The CDR3 runs 14 residues. The germline V gene has CDR1 MNHNS and CDR2 SASEGT. The ends lost 8 bases at V and 4 bases at J; junction bases unmatched: 4. This chain's CDR3 is CASRRDRGTGELFF. The CDR3 DNA reads as TGTGCCAGCCGCCGGGACAGGGGCACCGGGGAGCTGTTTTTT.

CDR3 amino acids: CASSPTGGVFTEAFF. The CDR3 DNA reads as TGTGCCAGCAGCCCGACAGGGGGCGTCTTCACTGAAGCTTTCTTT. The rearrangement uses TRBV7-2 and TRBJ1-1; 10 nucleotides align to TRBD1. CDR3 size: 15 residues. Germline loops: CDR1 SGHTA, CDR2 FQGNSA. The J segment lost 4 bases and the V segment lost 5 bases, leaving 7 bases of the junction unmatched.

This sequence joins TRBV7-2 and TRBJ2-3; no firm D call. CDR3 size: 16 residues. V dropped 1 base and J dropped 5 bases, with 16 bases sitting between them. The germline V gene encodes CDR1 SGHTA and CDR2 FQGNSA. The CDR3 loop reads CASSLGPGGVLDTQYF. CDR3 coding DNA: TGTGCCAGCAGCTTAGGACCGGGTGGAGTGTTAGATACGCAGTATTTT.

This clone has only a few counts. The chain recombines TRBV4-3 with TRBJ2-5, with a possible D match to TRBD1 (5 bases). The DNA end is a closer match to TRBJ2-7, so the J assignment may be wrong. Germline V gives CDR1 LGHNA, CDR2 YSLEER. The CDR3 spans 13 residues. CDR3 nucleotide sequence: TGCGCCAGCAGCCAAGGCACAGGCTACGAGCAGTACTTC. It encodes CASSQGTGYEQYF.

The chain carries TRBV28 and TRBJ1-3; D remains ambiguous. Germline V gene sequence: CDR1 MDHEN, CDR2 SYDVKM. This CDR3 region has 14 residues. With 6 bases removed from V and 11 bases from J, the gap between germline ends came to 20 bases. CDR3 in DNA: TGTGCCAGCAGAGAGACCCGTGGTGTTGGCCCCATATATTTT. Encoded protein: CASRETRGVGPIYF.

The chain has TRBV6-1 and TRBJ1-1, with D perhaps matching TRBD1 (5 bases). The germline V and J ends were trimmed by 7 bases and 2 bases, with 14 bases remaining between them. Germline V gene lookup returns CDR1 MNHNS and CDR2 SASEGT. The CDR3 totals 14 residues. Here the CDR3 DNA reads TGTGCCAGCACTATAGGACAAGGTAACACTGAAGCTTTCTTT. Translation: CASTIGQGNTEAFF.

The chain carries TRBV7-8 and TRBJ2-2; 11 nucleotides line up with TRBD1. Germline trimming cut 5 bases from V and 5 bases from J; bases unmatched to any gene: 4. The CDR3 has 15 amino acids. Germline values: CDR1 SGHVS, CDR2 FQNEAQ. This CDR3 is CASSLGQGGTGELFF. The CDR3 DNA follows: TGTGCCAGCAGCCTGGGACAGGGGGGGACCGGGGAGCTGTTTTTT.

The chain uses TRBV7-2 and TRBJ2-7, with 12 bases that match TRBD1. The germline V gene has CDR1 SGHTA and CDR2 FQGNSA. The CDR3 runs 17 residues. The V and J ends lost 5 bases and 7 bases, in that order; junction bases with no gene match: 15. The CDR3 region is CASSLYAWGQGAGEQYF. The CDR3 region has the DNA TGTGCCAGCAGCCTTTACGCCTGGGGACAGGGGGCGGGGGAGCAGTACTTC.

This clone has just one count. The chain joins TRBV4-2 to TRBJ1-2, with D perhaps matching TRBD1 (6 bases). CDR3 length equals 16 residues. The V and J ends lost 0 bases and 4 bases respectively, with 15 bases between them. Germline assignment: CDR1 LGHNA and CDR2 YNFKEQ. The CDR3 here is CASSQEVGGASYGYTF. As DNA, the CDR3 is TGTGCCAGCAGCCAAGAGGTAGGGGGGGCCAGCTATGGCTACACCTTC.

The chain joins TRBV19 to TRBJ2-7; D is unresolved. The CDR3 spans 15 residues. Germline lookup yields CDR1 LNHDA and CDR2 SQIVND (reference sequence). With 0 bases removed from V and 2 bases from J, the gap between germline ends came to 11 bases. The CDR3 DNA sequence: TGTGCCAGTAGTATAGATGCGGCAGGACCCTACGAGCAGTACTTC. Amino acid sequence: CASSIDAAGPYEQYF.

The chain uses TRBV19 and TRBJ2-7; 9 bases match TRBD1. Germline lookup yields CDR1 LNHDA and CDR2 SQIVND (reference sequence). The CDR3 sequence is 14 residues long. V lost 4 bases and J lost 1; bases outside the gene matches: 2. Written as DNA, the CDR3 is TGTGCCAGTAGTAGGGGGACAGGGTCCTACGAGCAGTACTTC. The encoded protein is CASSRGTGSYEQYF. The variable domain in full, with the rest retrieved from reference TRBV19 and TRBJ2-7, is DGGITQSPKYLFRKEGQNVTLSCEQNLNHDAMYWYRQDPGQGLRLIYYSQIVNDFQKGDIAEGYSVSREKKESFPLTVTSAQKNPTAFYLCASSRGTGSYEQYFGPGTRLTVT.

J is TRBJ1-6 and V is TRBV25-1; D not resolved. Germline CDR1 is MGHDK and CDR2 is SYGVNS. There are 14 residues in the CDR3. Trimming shortened V by 6 bases and J by 10 bases, and 16 bases separated the two germline ends. In DNA form, the CDR3 reads TGTGCCAGCAGAGGACGGATAACAAGCTCACCCCTCCACTTT. Protein sequence: CASRGRITSSPLHF.

This chain links TRBV2 with TRBJ2-1; TRBD2 matches 12 bases. The trim removed 6 bases at V and 9 bases at J, leaving 9 bases unmatched. Germline V lookup: CDR1 SNHLY, CDR2 FYNNEI. This CDR3 contains 15 residues. CDR3 protein: CASSATTSGGPEQFF. As DNA, the CDR3 is TGTGCCAGCAGCGCGACGACTAGCGGGGGTCCTGAGCAGTTCTTC.

This chain joins TRBV10-3 and TRBJ2-7, with TRBD1 matching over 8 bases. The length of the CDR3 is 15 residues. V lost 6 bases and J lost 1; bases outside the gene matches: 8. Looked up from germline, CDR1 is ENHRY and CDR2 is SYGVKD. The CDR3 protein is CAISPKTGDSYEQYF. DNA for the CDR3: TGTGCCATCAGCCCGAAGACAGGGGATTCCTACGAGCAGTACTTC.

The CDR3 is CASTPVGGSAQPQHF. For the CDR3, the DNA is TGTGCCAGTACACCGGTGGGGGGTTCCGCTCAGCCCCAGCATTTT. V usage is TRBV19 and J usage is TRBJ1-5; D perhaps matches TRBD1 (5 bases). Trimming pared 7 bases from V and 6 bases from J, leaving 19 bases between. The CDR3 length is 15 residues. Germline CDR1 reads LNHDA; CDR2 reads SQIVND (reference sequence).

V and J are TRBV2 and TRBJ2-7; D possibly corresponds to TRBD1 (5 bases). Germline CDR1 is SNHLY and CDR2 is FYNNEI. This CDR3 region has 12 residues. V lost 5 bases and J lost 2, with 7 bases in between. This chain's CDR3 is CASSTGTYEQYF. The CDR3 region has the DNA TGTGCCAGCAGTACAGGAACCTACGAGCAGTACTTC.

The J gene is TRBJ1-5, the V gene TRBV6-5; D possibly corresponds to TRBD1 (6 bases). This CDR3 contains 14 residues. V gave up 5 bases and J gave up 2 bases, with 10 bases separating them. Germline CDR1 reads MNHEY; CDR2 reads SVGAGI. CDR3: CASSRGGGNQPQHF. The CDR3 DNA reads TGTGCCAGCAGTAGGGGGGGCGGCAATCAGCCCCAGCATTTT.

The rearrangement joins TRBV20-1 to TRBJ2-1, with D perhaps TRBD1 or TRBD2 (5 bases each). Germline CDR1 and CDR2: DFQATT and SNEGSKA (reference sequence). This CDR3 comprises 10 residues. The CDR3 nucleotides are TGCACCGGGGCATACAATGAGCAGTTCTTC. It translates to CTGAYNEQFF.

The chain is built from TRBV19 and TRBJ2-3, with a possible D match to TRBD2 (6 bases). The CDR3 is 14 amino acids. Germline CDR1 is LNHDA and CDR2 is SQIVND (reference sequence). V was cut by 2 bases and J by 2 bases, with 8 bases left in between. The chain's CDR3 is CASSITSSTDTQYF. The CDR3 DNA sequence: TGTGCCAGTAGTATAACTAGCTCCACAGATACGCAGTATTTT. The full variable domain, its missing parts supplied by reference TRBV19 and TRBJ2-3, is DGGITQSPKYLFRKEGQNVTLSCEQNLNHDAMYWYRQDPGQGLRLIYYSQIVNDFQKGDIAEGYSVSREKKESFPLTVTSAQKNPTAFYLCASSITSSTDTQYFGPGTRLTVL.

The V and J genes are TRBV5-1 and TRBJ2-1; 12 bases are a match to TRBD2. The length of the CDR3 is 17 residues. CDR1 is SGHRS and CDR2 is YFSETQ in the germline V gene. The junction had 10 bases not matched to a gene; V was cut back by 0 bases and J by 9 bases. As DNA, the CDR3 is TGCGCCAGCAGCTTGGCGGTTGTAACTAGCGGGAGGAGTGAGCAGTTCTTC. Residues: CASSLAVVTSGRSEQFF.

The CDR3 DNA sequence: TGTGCCAGCAGCAGGACTAGCGGGATTGGCAAAAACATTCAGTACTTC. Translation gives CASSRTSGIGKNIQYF. The chain combines TRBV7-6 with TRBJ2-4; 12 positions match TRBD2. The J segment lost 3 bases and the V segment lost 5 bases, leaving 5 bases of the junction unmatched. CDR1 is SGHVS and CDR2 is FNYEAQ in the germline V gene. CDR3 length: 16 amino acids. The full variable domain, its missing parts supplied by reference TRBV7-6 and TRBJ2-4, is GAGVSQSPRYKVTKRGQDVALRCDPISGHVSLYWYRQALGQGPEFLTYFNYEAQQDKSGLPNDRFSAERPEGSISTLTIQRTEQRDSAMYRCASSRTSGIGKNIQYFGAGTRLSVL.

Regarding this clone: Distinct nucleotide sequences in the sample also encode this CDR3. The gene calls are TRBV7-2 and TRBJ2-1, with TRBD2 matching over 10 bases. This CDR3 is 15 amino acids long. Unmatched junction bases numbered 3, after V lost 5 bases and J lost 2 bases. Per germline, CDR1 SGHTA and CDR2 FQGNSA. As DNA, the CDR3 is TGTGCCAGCAGCATTACTAGCGGGACCTACAATGAGCAGTTCTTC. Residues: CASSITSGTYNEQFF.

This chain joins TRBV4-1 and TRBJ2-1, with 8 bases lining up with TRBD1. The CDR3 runs 19 residues. Trimming removed 2 bases from V and 5 bases from J; junction bases left unmatched: 17. The V gene's germline CDR1 is MGHRA and CDR2 YSYEKL. For the CDR3, the DNA is TGCGCCAGCAGCCAAAGGCGAGTAGAACAGGGGGGATCTGACAATGAGCAGTTCTTC. Amino acids: CASSQRRVEQGGSDNEQFF.

The chain has TRBV15 and TRBJ1-2; D call uncertain. The CDR3 loop spans 14 amino acids. Germline V lookup: CDR1 LNHNV, CDR2 YYDKDF (reference sequence). V was trimmed by 0 bases and J by 0 bases, leaving 5 bases between them. CDR3 sequence (DNA): TGTGCCACCAGCAGAGATACAGCTAACTATGGCTACACCTTC. Its protein is CATSRDTANYGYTF. The full variable domain, in which reference TRBV15 and TRBJ1-2 provide the parts outside the CDR3, is DAMVIQNPRYQVTQFGKPVTLSCSQTLNHNVMYWYQQKSSQAPKLLFHYYDKDFNNEADTPDNFQSRRPNTSFCFLDIRSPGLGDTAMYLCATSRDTANYGYTFGSGTRLTVV.

This clone showed up just a few times. This chain links TRBV19 with TRBJ2-7; D may match TRBD1 or TRBD2 (5 bases each). The V end was cut by 3 bases, the J end by 2 bases, with 11 bases between. This CDR3 region has 14 residues. Germline assignment: CDR1 LNHDA and CDR2 SQIVND (reference sequence). The CDR3 spells CASSMIQGAYEQYF. In DNA form, the CDR3 reads TGTGCCAGTAGTATGATCCAGGGAGCCTACGAGCAGTACTTC.

Turning to this clone: Other DNA variants within this sample encode the same CDR3. V is TRBV5-1 and J is TRBJ2-4; D is undetermined. CDR3 length: 14 amino acids. V was trimmed by 0 bases and J by 0 bases, leaving 4 bases between them. Germline values: CDR1 SGHRS, CDR2 YFSETQ. CDR3 residues: CASSLGLAKNIQYF. CDR3 DNA sequence: TGCGCCAGCAGCTTGGGCCTAGCCAAAAACATTCAGTACTTC. Looking up the rest from reference TRBV5-1 and TRBJ2-4 gives the full variable domain: KAGVTQTPRYLIKTRGQQVTLSCSPISGHRSVSWYQQTPGQGLQFLFEYFSETQRNKGNFPGRFSGRQFSNSRSEMNVSTLELGDSALYLCASSLGLAKNIQYFGAGTRLSVL.

The CDR3 region is CAWSELAGGPVEQFF. The CDR3 DNA reads TGTGCCTGGAGTGAACTAGCGGGAGGGCCGGTTGAGCAGTTCTTC. V is TRBV30 and J is TRBJ2-1; 13 bases are a match to TRBD2. V shed 1 base, J shed 9 bases, and the junction held 6 bases outside the gene matches. The CDR3 loop spans 15 amino acids. Germline CDR1 is GTSNPN and CDR2 is SVGIG (reference sequence).

The V and J genes are TRBV4-2 and TRBJ1-1, with a weak D call TRBD1 (5 bases). The germline V and J ends were trimmed by 5 bases and 4 bases, with 20 bases remaining between them. CDR1 LGHNA and CDR2 YNFKEQ come from the germline V gene. The CDR3 consists of 16 residues. CDR3 region: CASSLLGAPLSTEAFF. The CDR3 nucleotides are TGTGCCAGCAGCTTATTAGGGGCTCCCCTGAGCACTGAAGCTTTCTTT.